This is a list of T cell receptor beta chains from one sample in a study of blood T cell repertoires in COVID-19. Sequencing was performed with immunoSEQ multiplex PCR; in TCRdb, only in-frame clones are kept and a portion is missing. The profile shows more than 200,000 clones, approximately 90% of them singletons. Sequenced: PBMCs or T cells enriched from blood (not recorded which). The receptors were gathered from a man aged 35-49 years who had recovered from COVID-19. Both conserved end residues are part of each CDR3. Fields, in order: clone size, D gene, CDR3 length, V gene, J gene, CDR3 protein, CDR3 DNA. A D gene is named only where the DNA matches it firmly. Part of the rows lack a size; the others show once, few, many or a class for expanded clones.

size: once; D: .; length: 14; V: TRBV9; J: TRBJ1-2; CDR3: CASSVPGTAYGYTF; DNA: TGTGCCAGCAGCGTGCCCGGTACAGCCTATGGCTACACCTTC
size: few; D: .; length: 11; V: TRBV7-4; J: TRBJ1-2; CDR3: CARDRNYGYTF; DNA: TGTGCCAGAGACAGGAACTATGGCTACACCTTC
size: .; D: TRBD2; length: 18; V: TRBV6-1; J: TRBJ2-7; CDR3: CASSDRPWLAGGLYEQYF; DNA: TGTGCCAGCAGTGATCGCCCGTGGCTAGCGGGGGGCCTCTACGAGCAGTACTTC
size: .; D: .; length: 14; V: TRBV3-1/TRBV3-2; J: TRBJ2-3; CDR3: CASSREASTDTQYF; DNA: TGTGCCAGTTCTAGGGAGGCTAGCACAGATACGCAGTATTTT
size: .; D: .; length: 11; V: TRBV5-8; J: TRBJ1-1; CDR3: CASSLQREAFF; DNA: TGTGCCAGCAGCCTACAGAGAGAAGCTTTCTTT
size: .; D: .; length: 15; V: TRBV7-2; J: TRBJ2-7; CDR3: CASSSLPGTTYEQYF; DNA: TGTGCCAGCAGCTCCTTACCGGGAACTACCTACGAGCAGTACTTC
size: .; D: TRBD2; length: 14; V: TRBV29-1; J: TRBJ2-1; CDR3: CSVATSGVYNEQFF; DNA: TGCAGCGTAGCCACTAGCGGAGTTTACAATGAGCAGTTCTTC
size: .; D: .; length: 16; V: TRBV7-6; J: TRBJ1-5; CDR3: CASSPIGGNSNQPQHF; DNA: TGTGCCAGCAGCCCAATAGGAGGAAATAGCAATCAGCCCCAGCATTTT
size: .; D: .; length: 12; V: TRBV30; J: TRBJ1-3; CDR3: CAWTNSGNTIYF; DNA: TGTGCCTGGACTAACTCTGGAAACACCATATATTTT
size: .; D: .; length: 16; V: TRBV6-1; J: TRBJ1-2; CDR3: CASSEFGGAESYGYTF; DNA: TGTGCCAGCAGTGAATTTGGAGGCGCGGAGTCTTATGGCTACACCTTC
size: .; D: .; length: 15; V: TRBV6-5; J: TRBJ2-7; CDR3: CASSYQGAIVYEQYF; DNA: TGTGCCAGCAGTTACCAAGGGGCCATCGTATACGAGCAGTACTTC
size: .; D: TRBD2; length: 15; V: TRBV2; J: TRBJ2-1; CDR3: CASTDGVSGGNEQFF; DNA: TGTGCCAGCACCGACGGGGTCTCCGGGGGGAATGAGCAGTTCTTC
size: .; D: .; length: 15; V: TRBV4-2; J: TRBJ1-1; CDR3: CASSQALTQDTEAFF; DNA: TGTGCCAGCAGCCAAGCATTGACACAAGACACTGAAGCTTTCTTT
size: once; D: .; length: 13; V: TRBV5-4; J: TRBJ2-7; CDR3: CASSLGQEYEQYF; DNA: TGTGCCAGCAGCTTGGGACAGGAATACGAGCAGTACTTC
size: .; D: .; length: 13; V: TRBV29-1; J: TRBJ2-1; CDR3: CSGTGNRGNEQFF; DNA: TGCAGCGGGACCGGGAACCGAGGCAATGAGCAGTTCTTC
size: .; D: .; length: 15; V: TRBV6-5; J: TRBJ2-7; CDR3: CASSRAADFFREQYF; DNA: TGTGCCAGCAGTCGTGCAGCGGACTTCTTTCGCGAGCAGTACTTC
size: .; D: .; length: 16; V: TRBV30; J: TRBJ1-5; CDR3: CAWSVPGVAFNQPQHF; DNA: TGTGCCTGGAGTGTACCCGGGGTGGCCTTCAATCAGCCCCAGCATTTT
size: .; D: .; length: 15; V: TRBV11-3; J: TRBJ2-7; CDR3: CASSLGEGLSYEQYF; DNA: TGTGCCAGCAGCTTAGGAGAAGGACTATCCTACGAGCAGTACTTC
size: .; D: .; length: 15; V: TRBV18; J: TRBJ1-1; CDR3: CASSPPTGTNTEAFF; DNA: TGTGCCAGCTCACCACCCACAGGGACGAACACTGAAGCTTTCTTT
size: .; D: .; length: 13; V: TRBV7-3; J: TRBJ1-3; CDR3: CASSREPGNTIYF; DNA: TGTGCCAGCAGCCGAGAACCTGGAAACACCATATATTTT
size: once; D: .; length: 13; V: TRBV5-4; J: TRBJ2-7; CDR3: CASSFTGTYEQYF; DNA: TGTGCCAGCAGCTTCACAGGTACCTACGAGCAGTACTTC
size: .; D: .; length: 15; V: TRBV11-2; J: TRBJ2-5; CDR3: CASSSPRRSGATQYF; DNA: TGTGCCAGCAGCTCGCCCCGACGGTCCGGAGCGACCCAGTACTTC
size: .; D: .; length: 13; V: TRBV19; J: TRBJ2-1; CDR3: CASSQGVGYEQFF; DNA: TGTGCCAGTTCTCAAGGGGTGGGGTATGAGCAGTTCTTC
size: .; D: .; length: 18; V: TRBV7-6; J: TRBJ2-1; CDR3: CASSSLGGLPRSENEQFF; DNA: TGTGCCAGCAGCTCCTTAGGTGGCCTCCCTCGGTCGGAGAATGAGCAGTTCTTC
size: .; D: .; length: 16; V: TRBV5-1; J: TRBJ1-1; CDR3: CASSLMTGNGYTEAFF; DNA: TGCGCCAGCAGCTTGATGACGGGGAATGGGTACACTGAAGCTTTCTTT
size: .; D: .; length: 12; V: TRBV5-1; J: TRBJ2-2; CDR3: CASSLGAGELFF; DNA: TGCGCCAGCAGCTTGGGCGCCGGGGAGCTGTTTTTT
size: .; D: .; length: 13; V: TRBV10-3; J: TRBJ1-5; CDR3: CAINQVSNQPQHF; DNA: TGTGCCATCAATCAGGTTAGCAATCAGCCCCAGCATTTT
size: .; D: TRBD2; length: 15; V: TRBV28; J: TRBJ2-7; CDR3: CASSSPTSGSYEQYF; DNA: TGTGCCAGCAGTTCTCCGACTAGCGGCTCCTACGAGCAGTACTTC
size: .; D: TRBD1; length: 14; V: TRBV11-2; J: TRBJ1-3; CDR3: CASSWTGPGNTIYF; DNA: TGTGCCAGCAGCTGGACAGGGCCTGGAAACACCATATATTTT
size: .; D: .; length: 16; V: TRBV4-2; J: TRBJ2-3; CDR3: CASSQAPFGSTDTQYF; DNA: TGTGCCAGCAGCCAAGCGCCATTCGGGAGCACAGATACGCAGTATTTT
size: once; D: .; length: 16; V: TRBV7-2; J: TRBJ1-2; CDR3: CASSPEAAGNNYGYTF; DNA: TGTGCCAGCAGCCCCGAGGCGGCAGGGAACAACTATGGCTACACCTTC
size: .; D: .; length: 13; V: TRBV29-1; J: TRBJ1-2; CDR3: CSVVGGPNYGYTF; DNA: TGCAGCGTTGTCGGGGGGCCTAACTATGGCTACACCTTC